The source of this T cell receptor (beta chain) is a study of control samples from healthy donors and cancer patients. The protocol was immunoSEQ multiplex PCR, while the TCRdb copy is restricted to in-frame clones and leaves out a portion. Of some 210,000 clones listed, 90% to 95% are singletons. Trimming shortened V by 0 bases and J by 4 bases, and 9 bases separated the two germline ends. The germline V gene has CDR1 SEHNR and CDR2 FQNEAQ (reference sequence). The CDR3 extends over 14 amino acids. The V call is TRBV7-9, the J call TRBJ1-2; a possible D gene is TRBD1 (5 bases). This sequence was found in a man younger than 40 in good health. The sequencing sample was made of blood. The CDR3 here is CASSLATVGYGYTF. The CDR3 coding sequence is TGTGCCAGCAGCTTAGCGACAGTGGGCTATGGCTACACCTTC.